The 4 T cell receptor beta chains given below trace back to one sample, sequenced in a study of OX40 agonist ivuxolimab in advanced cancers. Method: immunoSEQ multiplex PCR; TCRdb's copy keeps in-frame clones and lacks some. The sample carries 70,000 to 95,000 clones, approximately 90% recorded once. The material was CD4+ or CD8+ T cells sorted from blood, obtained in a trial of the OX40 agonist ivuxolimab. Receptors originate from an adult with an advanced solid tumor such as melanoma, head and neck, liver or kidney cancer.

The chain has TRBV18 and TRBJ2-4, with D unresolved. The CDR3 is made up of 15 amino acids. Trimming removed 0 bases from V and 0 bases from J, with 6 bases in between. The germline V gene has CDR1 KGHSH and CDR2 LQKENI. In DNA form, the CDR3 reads TGTGCCAGCTCACCACCTACGGTAGCCAAAAACATTCAGTACTTC. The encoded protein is CASSPPTVAKNIQYF.

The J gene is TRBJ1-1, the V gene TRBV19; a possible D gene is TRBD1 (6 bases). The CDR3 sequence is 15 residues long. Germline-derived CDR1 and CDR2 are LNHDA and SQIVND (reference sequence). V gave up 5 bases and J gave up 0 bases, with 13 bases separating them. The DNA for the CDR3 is TGTGCCAGTAGTTCCATACAGGGATTGAACACTGAAGCTTTCTTT. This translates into CASSSIQGLNTEAFF.

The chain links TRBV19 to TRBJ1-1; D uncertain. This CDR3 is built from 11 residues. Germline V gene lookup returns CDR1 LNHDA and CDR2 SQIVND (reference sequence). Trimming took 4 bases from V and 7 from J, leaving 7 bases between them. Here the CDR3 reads CASSNRFEAFF. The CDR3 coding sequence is TGTGCCAGTAGTAATCGCTTTGAAGCTTTCTTT.

DNA of the CDR3: TGTGCCAGCAGTGCCGGGACAGGGGGGTCCTACGAGCAGTACTTC. This encodes CASSAGTGGSYEQYF. The chain recombines TRBV28 with TRBJ2-7; the match to TRBD1 covers 11 bases. The CDR3 spans 15 residues. Germline CDR1 reads MDHEN; CDR2 reads SYDVKM. J gave up 1 base and V 5 bases, and 4 bases lay outside the gene matches. The full variable domain, with the rest looked up from reference TRBV28 and TRBJ2-7, is DVKVTQSSRYLVKRTGEKVFLECVQDMDHENMFWYRQDPGLGLRLIYFSYDVKMKEKGDIPEGYSVSREKKERFSLILESASTNQTSMYLCASSAGTGGSYEQYFGPGTRLTVT.